These T cell receptor beta chains were read from a single sample in a study of identical twins. TCRdb itself ran the 5' RACE reads through MiXCR, one entry per CDR3 protein. The top ten hold around 10% of the sample, which has about 450,000 distinct CDR3 sequences, less than 20% seen once. The sequenced sample was naive T cells sorted from blood. The receptor source for this set is a man aged 50-60 years in good health. The CDR3 runs from the conserved cysteine through the conserved F or W. D genes are given only for firm matches. A row's size may be missing; if present it is once, few, many or a size class.

abundance | d_gene | j_gene | v_gene | CDR3aa | CDR3nt
NA | NA | TRBJ2-1 | TRBV12-3/TRBV12-4 | CASSFNQGAEQFF | TGTGCCAGCAGTTTCAACCAGGGTGCTGAGCAGTTCTTC
many | NA | TRBJ1-1 | TRBV7-8 | CASSLRTSAIRKAFF | TGTGCCAGCAGCCTACGGACAAGCGCGATCCGAAAAGCTTTCTTT
few | NA | TRBJ2-1 | TRBV7-6 | CASSYGSLNEQFF | TGTGCCAGCAGCTACGGGAGCCTCAATGAGCAGTTCTTC
few | NA | TRBJ2-5 | TRBV7-2 | CASSLAFAAKETQYF | TGTGCCAGCAGCTTAGCGTTTGCGGCTAAAGAGACCCAGTACTTC
NA | TRBD2 | TRBJ2-2 | TRBV29-1 | CSVAGGRTTGELFF | TGCAGCGTTGCGGGCGGGAGGACCACCGGGGAGCTGTTTTTT
many | NA | TRBJ1-1 | TRBV29-1 | CSARWSGQNTEAFF | TGCAGCGCCCGATGGTCGGGACAGAACACTGAAGCTTTCTTT
NA | NA | TRBJ2-2 | TRBV27 | CASSLVYPTNRAGELFF | TGTGCCAGCAGTTTAGTTTATCCTACTAACAGAGCCGGGGAGCTGTTTTTT
many | NA | TRBJ2-5 | TRBV4-3 | CASSKEYRLRGETQYF | TGCGCCAGCAGCAAGGAGTACAGGTTAAGGGGGGAGACCCAGTACTTC
many | NA | TRBJ2-7 | TRBV29-1 | CSVWRNYEQYF | TGCAGCGTTTGGAGAAACTACGAGCAGTACTTC
NA | NA | TRBJ2-2 | TRBV7-2 | CASSLAAGGTVDTGELFF | TGTGCCAGCAGCCTAGCTGCCGGCGGGACAGTAGACACCGGGGAGCTGTTTTTT
NA | TRBD2 | TRBJ2-1 | TRBV5-4 | CASSSGGGPTYNEQFF | TGTGCCAGCAGCTCCGGCGGGGGGCCAACCTACAATGAGCAGTTCTTC
many | NA | TRBJ1-5 | TRBV24-1 | CATSDFGNQPQHF | TGTGCCACCAGTGATTTCGGCAATCAGCCCCAGCATTTT
NA | NA | TRBJ1-5 | TRBV20-1 | CSARGGLIQPQHF | TGCAGTGCTAGAGGGGGTCTGATTCAGCCCCAGCATTTT
few | TRBD2 | TRBJ2-7 | TRBV5-1 | CASRTSGGYEQYF | TGCGCCAGCAGGACTAGCGGGGGATACGAGCAGTACTTC
NA | TRBD1 | TRBJ2-5 | TRBV4-2 | CASSQDVGRGLETQYF | TGTGCCAGCAGCCAAGATGTCGGCAGGGGGTTGGAGACCCAGTACTTC
NA | TRBD2 | TRBJ2-1 | TRBV12-3/TRBV12-4 | CASSRLAETYNEQFF | TGTGCCAGCAGCAGACTAGCGGAAACCTACAATGAGCAGTTCTTC
NA | NA | TRBJ2-2 | TRBV12-3/TRBV12-4 | CASGRTENTGELFF | TGTGCCAGCGGGCGGACCGAGAACACCGGGGAGCTGTTTTTT
few | TRBD2 | TRBJ2-1 | TRBV20-1 | CSAYYSGAYYNEQFF | TGCAGTGCTTATTATAGCGGGGCTTACTACAATGAGCAGTTCTTC
NA | NA | TRBJ1-1 | TRBV20-1 | CSATRQDIMNTEAFF | TGCAGTGCCACTAGACAGGATATCATGAACACTGAAGCTTTCTTT
few | TRBD1 | TRBJ2-2 | TRBV18 | CASSSTGVNTGELFF | TGTGCCAGCTCATCGACAGGGGTAAACACCGGGGAGCTGTTTTTT
NA | NA | TRBJ2-7 | TRBV6-1 | CASSETRDSYEQYF | TGTGCCAGCAGTGAGACGCGGGACTCCTACGAGCAGTACTTC
few | NA | TRBJ1-2 | TRBV27 | CASRTSRTFPQGYTF | TGTGCCAGCAGAACTTCGAGGACGTTCCCGCAGGGCTACACCTTC
NA | TRBD2 | TRBJ2-5 | TRBV7-6 | CASSAGLAGGYQETQYF | TGTGCCAGCAGCGCCGGACTAGCGGGAGGGTACCAAGAGACCCAGTACTTC
many | TRBD1 | TRBJ1-4 | TRBV4-3 | CASSQEVGGLTTNEKLFF | TGCGCCAGCAGCCAAGAAGTAGGGGGCTTGACAACTAATGAAAAACTGTTTTTT
many | NA | TRBJ1-6 | TRBV23-1 | CASSQQGLASPLHF | TGCGCCAGCAGTCAGCAGGGGTTGGCTTCACCCCTCCACTTT
few | TRBD2 | TRBJ2-2 | TRBV20-1 | CSARDPSGRTGELFF | TGCAGTGCTAGAGACCCTAGCGGGAGGACCGGGGAGCTGTTTTTT